Presented here are 5 T cell receptor beta chains from one specimen sequenced in a study of identical twins. TCRdb reanalysed the 5' RACE reads using MiXCR and keeps one entry per CDR3 protein. This table holds roughly 1.6 million distinct CDR3 sequences, roughly 35% found once. Input material: cord blood. The origin of the receptors is a newborn girl in good health.

CDR3: CASSLSFLAPFNSPLHF. CDR3 coding DNA: TGTGCCAGCAGTTTATCATTTTTGGCACCTTTTAATTCACCCCTCCACTTT. The chain uses TRBV27 and TRBJ1-6; D gene uncertain. The CDR3 contains 17 residues. The germline CDR1 and CDR2 sequences are MNHEY and SMNVEV (reference sequence). V lost 0 bases and J lost 6, with 15 bases in between.

This clonotype was counted ten times or more. This chain joins TRBV20-1 and TRBJ2-3; no definite D call. The CDR3 covers 11 residues. The germline V gene has CDR1 DFQATT and CDR2 SNEGSKA (reference sequence). V gave up 3 bases and J gave up 2 bases, with 3 bases separating them. This CDR3 is CSASHTDTQYF. In nucleotides, the CDR3 is TGCAGTGCTAGTCACACAGATACGCAGTATTTT.

The CDR3 region has the DNA TGTGCCAGTAGTATGGGACAAACCTACGAGCAGTACTTC. Amino acids: CASSMGQTYEQYF. The chain has TRBV19 and TRBJ2-7; TRBD1 might be the D (6 bases). The CDR3 runs 13 residues. Trimming stripped 3 bases from V and 2 bases from J, with 8 bases between. Germline loops: CDR1 LNHDA, CDR2 SQIVND (reference sequence).

This clonotype was observed a few times. The chain has TRBV20-1 and TRBJ2-1; 7 bases are shared with TRBD2. The germline gives CDR1 DFQATT, CDR2 SNEGSKA (reference sequence). Unmatched junction bases numbered 5, after V lost 3 bases and J lost 0 bases. The CDR3 consists of 15 residues. For the CDR3, the DNA is TGCAGTGCTAGGGGGGAGGGCCTCTCCTACAATGAGCAGTTCTTC. Translating gives CSARGEGLSYNEQFF.

This chain connects TRBV27 to TRBJ1-4; D gene unclear. Deletions cut 6 bases from V and 3 bases from J, with 11 bases between. The germline V gene has CDR1 MNHEY and CDR2 SMNVEV (reference sequence). This CDR3 is 14 amino acids long. This chain's CDR3 is CASSQTSSNEKLFF. DNA for the CDR3: TGTGCCAGCAGCCAGACAAGTTCTAATGAAAAACTGTTTTTT.